This T cell receptor beta chain appears in the sequencing data of a study of blood T cells in healthy people across ages. Points from the study as a whole: Age brought a roughly linear fall in TCR beta diversity measured per million T cells. Among long-lived donors, naive CD4+ cells were more numerous and diversity higher than in aged donors.

The authors isolated at least 7 million PBMCs per sample. Primers used in a second PCR of about 7 to 12 cycles were a sample-barcoded 5' primer and a J-beta primer mix. In TCRdb, the 5' RACE reads were re-called with MiXCR into one record per CDR3 protein. The repertoire holds about 1.8 million distinct CDR3 sequences, with approximately 50% as singletons. A remark on this clonotype: Its antigen is not known.

Germline-derived CDR1 and CDR2 are SQVTM and ANQGSEA. The CDR3 sequence is 13 residues long. Deletions cut 3 bases from V and 7 bases from J, with 12 bases between. The source of this sequence is a woman aged 40 to 50 in good health. Material for sequencing was blood. This chain connects TRBV29-1 to TRBJ1-4; TRBD1 is a possible D gene (5 bases). Here the CDR3 DNA reads TGCAGCGTTGAGGTCAGGGAGACTGAAAAACTGTTTTTT. This codes for CSVEVRETEKLFF.